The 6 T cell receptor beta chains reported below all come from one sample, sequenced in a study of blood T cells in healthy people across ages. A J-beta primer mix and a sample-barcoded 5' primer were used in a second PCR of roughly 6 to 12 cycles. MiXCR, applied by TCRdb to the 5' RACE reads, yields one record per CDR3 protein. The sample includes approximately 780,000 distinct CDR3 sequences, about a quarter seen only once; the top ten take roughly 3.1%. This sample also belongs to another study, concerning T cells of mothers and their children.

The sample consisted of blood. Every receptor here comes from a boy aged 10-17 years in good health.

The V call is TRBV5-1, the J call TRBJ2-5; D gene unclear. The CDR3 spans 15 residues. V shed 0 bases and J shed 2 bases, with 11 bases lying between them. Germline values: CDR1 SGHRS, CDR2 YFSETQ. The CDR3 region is CASSLAQQAQETQYF. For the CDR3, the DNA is TGCGCCAGCAGCTTGGCCCAGCAGGCTCAAGAGACCCAGTACTTC.

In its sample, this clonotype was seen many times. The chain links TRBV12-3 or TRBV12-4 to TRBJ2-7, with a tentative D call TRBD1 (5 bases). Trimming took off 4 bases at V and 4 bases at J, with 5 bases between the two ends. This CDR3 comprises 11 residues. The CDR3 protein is CASSSGYEQYF. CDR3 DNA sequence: TGTGCCAGCAGTTCAGGGTACGAGCAGTACTTC.

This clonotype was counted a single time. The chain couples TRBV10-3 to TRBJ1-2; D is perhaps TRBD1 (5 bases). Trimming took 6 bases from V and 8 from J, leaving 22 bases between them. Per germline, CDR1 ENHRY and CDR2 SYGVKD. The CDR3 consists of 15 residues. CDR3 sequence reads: CAISEERDRSRGYTF. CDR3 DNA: TGTGCCATCAGCGAGGAGAGGGACCGAAGTAGGGGCTACACCTTC.

The CDR3 region is CASSSGSSGNTDTQYF. As DNA, the CDR3 is TGTGCCAGCAGTTCCGGGAGCAGCGGGAACACAGATACGCAGTATTTT. The chain carries TRBV12-3 or TRBV12-4 and TRBJ2-3, with 7 bases lining up with TRBD2. The CDR3 consists of 16 residues. The V gene end was trimmed by 4 bases and the J gene end by 2 bases; junction bases not matched to a gene: 9.

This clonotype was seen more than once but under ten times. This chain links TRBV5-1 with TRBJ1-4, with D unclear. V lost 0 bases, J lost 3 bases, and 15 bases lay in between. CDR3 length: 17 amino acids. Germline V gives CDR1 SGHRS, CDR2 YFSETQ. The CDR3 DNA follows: TGCGCCAGCAGCTTGGAGGGCCGCCCGGCCTCTAATGAAAAACTGTTTTTT. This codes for CASSLEGRPASNEKLFF.

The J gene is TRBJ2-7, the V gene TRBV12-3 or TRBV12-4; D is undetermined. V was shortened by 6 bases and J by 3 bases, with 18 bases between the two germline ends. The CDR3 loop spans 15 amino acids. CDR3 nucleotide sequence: TGTGCCAGCAGCCAGGATTACCAAGCCAGCTACGAGCAGTACTTC. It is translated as CASSQDYQASYEQYF.